Following are 16 T cell receptor beta chains from one sample sequenced in a study of shared clonotypes between healthy human individuals. The table came from immunoSEQ multiplex PCR; TCRdb's copy has only in-frame clones and leaves some out. This sample has 2 million to 3 million clones, with roughly nine tenths found just once. The source material was naive CD4+ T cells sorted from blood. Subset specified: CD45RA+ positively selected. These receptors were obtained from a man aged 18 to 29 in good health.

The chain joins TRBV7-2 to TRBJ2-6, with 7 bases lining up with TRBD2. The CDR3 consists of 17 residues. Losses at the gene ends were 5 bases for V and 0 bases for J; bases not matched to a gene: 7. CDR1 is SGHTA, CDR2 FQGNSA, per germline. Here the CDR3 DNA reads TGTGCCAGCAGCCCCCGGGGGGTGAGCTCTGGGGCCAACGTCCTGACTTTC. This translates into CASSPRGVSSGANVLTF.

The V call is TRBV7-9, the J call TRBJ1-2; TRBD1 aligns across 10 bases. The V segment lost 1 base and the J segment 0 bases; nucleotides outside the gene matches: 2. Germline CDR1 reads SEHNR; CDR2 reads FQNEAQ (reference sequence). There are 16 residues in the CDR3. CDR3 sequence reads: CASSLGQGASNYGYTF. The CDR3 coding sequence is TGTGCCAGCAGCTTAGGACAGGGGGCATCTAACTATGGCTACACCTTC.

The chain joins TRBV5-4 to TRBJ2-1, with 12 nucleotides matching TRBD2. CDR1 is SGHNT, CDR2 YYREEE, per germline (reference sequence). The CDR3 totals 18 residues. Trimming removed 0 bases from V and 4 bases from J; junction bases left unmatched: 8. CDR3 region: CASSLGLLTSGSYNEQFF. CDR3 in DNA: TGTGCCAGCAGCTTGGGACTATTGACTAGCGGGAGTTACAATGAGCAGTTCTTC.

The chain links TRBV2 to TRBJ2-3; TRBD2 might be the D (5 bases). Deletions cut 7 bases from V and 4 bases from J, with 15 bases between. This CDR3 has 14 residues. CDR1 and CDR2 from the germline V gene are SNHLY and FYNNEI. DNA for the CDR3: TGTGCCAGCAACGTGGGCGGGCTCGCAGATACGCAGTATTTT. Its translation: CASNVGGLADTQYF.

This clone was seen just once. The chain is built from TRBV6-5 and TRBJ1-3; 7 bases fit TRBD1. The CDR3 extends over 15 amino acids. CDR1 and CDR2 (germline): MNHEY, SVGAGI. V dropped 5 bases and J dropped 4; count of bases not matched to a gene: 8. The CDR3 nucleotides read TGTGCCAGCAGTCCGGACAGGCTGAGAGGAAACACCATATATTTT. Encoded protein: CASSPDRLRGNTIYF.

On this clone: In the same sample, other DNA sequences code for this CDR3. The chain combines TRBV2 with TRBJ1-2; possibly TRBD1 for D (5 bases). Trimming removed 9 bases from V and 2 bases from J, with 10 bases in between. Germline lookup yields CDR1 SNHLY and CDR2 FYNNEI. The length of the CDR3 is 12 residues. The CDR3 spells CASDRDNYGYTF. CDR3 nucleotides: TGTGCCAGTGATCGGGACAACTATGGCTACACCTTC.

This chain connects TRBV4-2 to TRBJ1-1; D remains ambiguous. Trimming left V 2 bases short and J 2 bases short, with 36 bases between. This CDR3 has 23 residues. Looked up from germline, CDR1 is LGHNA and CDR2 is YNFKEQ. The CDR3 protein is CASSQSLPPSNMVLGRRNTEAFF. Written as DNA, the CDR3 is TGTGCCAGCAGCCAAAGCCTCCCGCCAAGTAATATGGTCCTCGGCAGGCGAAACACTGAAGCTTTCTTT.

This clone occurred a few times. Other DNA sequences of this sample code for an identical CDR3. The rearrangement uses TRBV5-1 and TRBJ2-5, with 7 bases that match TRBD1. The germline gives CDR1 SGHRS, CDR2 YFSETQ. J gave up 2 bases and V 0 bases, and 1 base lay outside the gene matches. The CDR3 runs to 14 residues. Here the CDR3 DNA reads TGCGCCAGCAGCTTGGGGGGACAGCAAGAGACCCAGTACTTC. Translation gives CASSLGGQQETQYF.

A single count supports this clone. The same CDR3 is also encoded by other DNA sequences in this sample. The gene calls are TRBV7-2 and TRBJ1-5; 9 nucleotides line up with TRBD1. The J segment lost 4 bases and the V segment lost 5 bases, leaving 3 bases of the junction unmatched. This CDR3 is 14 amino acids long. CDR1 and CDR2 from the germline V gene are SGHTA and FQGNSA. The CDR3 nucleotides are TGTGCCAGCAGCCCAGGGACAGGGAATCAGCCCCAGCATTTT. As protein: CASSPGTGNQPQHF. The variable domain in full, with the rest retrieved from reference TRBV7-2 and TRBJ1-5, is GAGVSQSPSNKVTEKGKDVELRCDPISGHTALYWYRQSLGQGLEFLIYFQGNSAPDKSGLPSDRFSAERTGGSVSTLTIQRTQQEDSAVYLCASSPGTGNQPQHFGDGTRLSIL.

J is TRBJ1-2 and V is TRBV4-3, with D perhaps TRBD1 (5 bases). V gave up 0 bases and J gave up 5 bases, with 10 bases separating them. The germline V gene has CDR1 LGHNA and CDR2 YSLEER. CDR3 length: 14 amino acids. The CDR3 sequence: CASSQDRDFYGYTF. The CDR3 DNA reads TGCGCCAGCAGCCAAGATCGGGACTTTTATGGCTACACCTTC.

A remark on this clone: Other DNA sequences from this sample encode an identical CDR3 as well. The chain couples TRBV5-4 to TRBJ1-3, with D possibly TRBD1 on 6 matching bases. The germline V gene has CDR1 SGHNT and CDR2 YYREEE (reference sequence). V lost 1 base and J 3 bases, leaving 8 bases between the germline ends. The CDR3 spans 14 residues. The CDR3 nucleotides read TGTGCCAGCAGCTTGCAGGGGAGTGGAAACACCATATATTTT. Encoded protein: CASSLQGSGNTIYF. Full variable domain (remainder filled in from reference TRBV5-4 and TRBJ1-3): ETGVTQSPTHLIKTRGQQVTLRCSSQSGHNTVSWYQQALGQGPQFIFQYYREEENGRGNFPPRFSGLQFPNYSSELNVNALELDDSALYLCASSLQGSGNTIYFGEGSWLTVV.

V is TRBV9 and J is TRBJ1-1; 8 bases are shared with TRBD1. Germline V CDR1 and CDR2: SGDLS, YYNGEE. This CDR3 is 14 amino acids long. J was trimmed by 14 bases and V by 4 bases; bases with no gene match: 16. CDR3 nucleotides: TGTGCCAGCAGCTCATCGCCGACAGGGGCCCTGATCTTCTTT. The encoded protein is CASSSSPTGALIFF.

The chain joins TRBV30 to TRBJ2-7, with 8 bases fitting TRBD2. V was clipped by 4 bases and J by 8 bases; unmatched bases: 10. The CDR3 has 13 amino acids. Germline V gives CDR1 GTSNPN, CDR2 SVGIG (reference sequence). The CDR3 protein is CAWTLTRGGKQYF. CDR3 bases: TGTGCCTGGACACTCACCCGGGGGGGGAAGCAGTACTTC.

In its sample, this clone was seen once. The V and J genes are TRBV5-1 and TRBJ1-6, with TRBD1 matching 8 bases. The CDR3 loop spans 16 amino acids. After removal of 2 bases from V and 8 bases from J, the junction contained 9 bases not matched to a gene. Germline CDR1 SGHRS, CDR2 YFSETQ. CDR3 amino acids: CASSFSYGTGDSPLHF. The CDR3 DNA reads as TGCGCCAGCAGCTTTTCTTACGGGACAGGAGATTCACCCCTCCACTTT.

This clone was seen once. This rearrangement joins TRBV5-1 to TRBJ2-1; no clear D. The germline V gene encodes CDR1 SGHRS and CDR2 YFSETQ. Trimming removed 5 bases at V and 7 bases at J, with 13 bases between. The CDR3 extends over 13 amino acids. The CDR3 DNA is TGCGCCAGCAGTCGTGCGCCCTCTAATGAGCAGTTCTTC. Translation gives CASSRAPSNEQFF.

The chain recombines TRBV11-3 with TRBJ2-1, with 9 bases matching TRBD2. J gave up 8 bases and V 4 bases, and 9 bases lay outside the gene matches. The CDR3 runs 15 residues. CDR1 is SGHNT, CDR2 YENEEA, per germline. The CDR3: CASSSGGGAGDEQFF. CDR3 DNA: TGTGCCAGCAGCTCCGGCGGGGGGGCAGGGGATGAGCAGTTCTTC.